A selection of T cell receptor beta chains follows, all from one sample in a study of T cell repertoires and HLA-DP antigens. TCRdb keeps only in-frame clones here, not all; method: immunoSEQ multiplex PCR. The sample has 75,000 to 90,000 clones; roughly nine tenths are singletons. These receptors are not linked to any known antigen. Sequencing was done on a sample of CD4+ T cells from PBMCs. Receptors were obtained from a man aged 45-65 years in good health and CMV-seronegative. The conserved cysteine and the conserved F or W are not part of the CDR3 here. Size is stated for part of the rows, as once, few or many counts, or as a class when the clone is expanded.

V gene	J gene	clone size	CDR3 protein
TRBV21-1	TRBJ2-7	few	ASSNTSGSDEQY
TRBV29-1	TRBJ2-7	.	SVMGGDYEQY
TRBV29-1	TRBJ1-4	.	SKESSFNEKLF
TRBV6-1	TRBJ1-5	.	ASSEPDRGNQPQH
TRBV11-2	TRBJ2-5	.	ASSRTSGGLQETQY
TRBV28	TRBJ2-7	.	ASSPGRRSSYEQY
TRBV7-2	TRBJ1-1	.	ASSPRQVMNTEAF
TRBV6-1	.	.	ASSEATTGGYEQY
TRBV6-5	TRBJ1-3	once	ASSYSWSSGNTIY
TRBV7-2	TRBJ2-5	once	ASSLARVGGETQY
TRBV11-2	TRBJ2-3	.	ASSLAGGSVTDTQY
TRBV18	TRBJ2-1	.	ASSPDRGLGQF
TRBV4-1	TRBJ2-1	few	ASSFTLAGGLYNEQF
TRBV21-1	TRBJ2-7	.	ASSKVIGDRGRYEQY
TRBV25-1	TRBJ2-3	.	ASSDPTRVETDTQY
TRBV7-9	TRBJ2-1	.	ASSRGERSSL
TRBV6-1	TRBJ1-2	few	ASSAGQGGYGYT
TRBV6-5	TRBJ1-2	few	ASRITGQSYGYT
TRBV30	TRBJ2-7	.	AWSRGRYEQY
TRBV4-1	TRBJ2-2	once	ASSQGSSGSTGELF
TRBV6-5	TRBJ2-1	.	ASSSRGLAGAAEQF
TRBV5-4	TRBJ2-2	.	ASSLGLAGGSRELF
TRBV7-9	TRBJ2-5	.	ASSYSGSGGETQY
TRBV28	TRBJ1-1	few	ASSLRGRGEAF
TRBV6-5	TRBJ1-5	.	ASSYNRNQPQH
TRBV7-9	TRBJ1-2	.	ASSHSRTGDGGYT
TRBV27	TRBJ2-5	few	ASKPRGGLNQETQY
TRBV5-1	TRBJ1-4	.	ASSPTANEKLF
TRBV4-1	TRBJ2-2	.	ASSQPRRGAGELF
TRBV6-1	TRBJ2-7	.	ASSESGKYEQY
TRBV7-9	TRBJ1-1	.	ASSLQGGNTEAF
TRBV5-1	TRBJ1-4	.	ASSPGPTNEKLF
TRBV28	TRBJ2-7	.	ASSLSREEQY
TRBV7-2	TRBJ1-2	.	ASSTHRGWDGYT
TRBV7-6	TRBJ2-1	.	ASSLGRVGGSFAGEQF
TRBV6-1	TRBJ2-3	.	ASTGLAGRDTQY
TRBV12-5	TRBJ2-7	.	ASGLVSGTRVFGEQY
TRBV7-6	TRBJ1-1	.	ASSLVNTEAF
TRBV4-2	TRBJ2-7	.	ASSQDKLSGAEQY
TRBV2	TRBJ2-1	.	ASSDSGISYNEQF
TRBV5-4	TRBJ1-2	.	ASSPGAGGLYGYT
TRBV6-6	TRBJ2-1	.	ASSKPTSVGSNEQF
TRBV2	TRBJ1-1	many	ASRDQGPTGEAF
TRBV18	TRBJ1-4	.	ASSPQGVPGEKLF
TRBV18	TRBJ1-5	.	ASSPGSRNQPQH
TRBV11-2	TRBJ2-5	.	ASSLSGGGGETQY
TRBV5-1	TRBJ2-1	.	ASSLSLAGDEQF
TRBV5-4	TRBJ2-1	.	ASRPGTGDNEQF
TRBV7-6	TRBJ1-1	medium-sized	ASGVRDRSSEAF
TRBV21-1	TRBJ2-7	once	ASRTGGHYEQY
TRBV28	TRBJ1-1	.	ASKGTGRTEAF
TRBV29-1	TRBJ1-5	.	SVEAGQAQH
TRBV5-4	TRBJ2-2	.	ASSGPSGKGTGELF
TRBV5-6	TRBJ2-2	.	ASSLEVGAGATGELF
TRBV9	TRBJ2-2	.	ASSTTGTSGRAGELF